The next 22 T cell receptor beta chains were all read from a single sample in a study of OX40 agonist ivuxolimab in advanced cancers. The assay was immunoSEQ multiplex PCR, and TCRdb's table has in-frame clones only and misses some. The sample has about 60,000 clones; roughly four fifths are singletons. Sample: CD4+ or CD8+ T cells sorted from blood, taken in a trial of the OX40 agonist ivuxolimab. These receptors were obtained from an adult with an advanced solid tumor such as melanoma, head and neck, liver or kidney cancer.

The rearrangement joins TRBV10-2 to TRBJ2-4, with 11 bases that match TRBD2. CDR3 length equals 13 residues. Germline CDR1 and CDR2: WSHSY and SAAADI. This chain's CDR3 is CVTSGGSKNIQYF. CDR3 nucleotide sequence: TGCGTTACTAGCGGGGGCTCCAAAAACATTCAGTACTTC.

The CDR3 DNA follows: TGTGCCAGCAGCCAAGCACAGGGCTCTGGAAACACCATATATTTT. Residues: CASSQAQGSGNTIYF. The rearrangement uses TRBV4-2 and TRBJ1-3, with a tentative D call TRBD1 (6 bases). Per the germline V gene, CDR1 is LGHNA and CDR2 is YNFKEQ. The CDR3 has 15 amino acids. V lost 1 base and J lost 0, with 7 bases in between.

J is TRBJ1-5 and V is TRBV19, with a possible D match to TRBD1 (5 bases). In germline, CDR1 is LNHDA, CDR2 SQIVND (reference sequence). The CDR3 loop spans 14 amino acids. Trimming cost V 7 bases and J 6 bases, with 16 bases left between them. CDR3 in amino acids: CASKGEGIGQPQHF. The CDR3 coding sequence is TGTGCCAGTAAAGGGGAGGGGATAGGTCAGCCCCAGCATTTT.

This clone showed up just once. This sequence joins TRBV27 and TRBJ1-1; TRBD1 is a possible D gene (5 bases). Trimming shortened V by 8 bases and J by 5 bases, and 18 bases separated the two germline ends. Germline V lookup: CDR1 MNHEY, CDR2 SMNVEV (reference sequence). The CDR3 loop spans 14 amino acids. CDR3 loop: CASGQGTGRTEAFF. The CDR3 DNA sequence: TGTGCCAGCGGCCAGGGAACAGGACGGACTGAAGCTTTCTTT.

DNA of the CDR3: TGTGCCAGTAGCAAACAGGGATCTGGAAACACCATATATTTT. This encodes CASSKQGSGNTIYF. The chain recombines TRBV19 with TRBJ1-3; TRBD1 is a possible D gene (6 bases). The V gene's germline CDR1 is LNHDA and CDR2 SQIVND (reference sequence). The germline V and J ends were trimmed by 6 bases and 1 base, with 10 bases remaining between them. There are 14 residues in the CDR3.

V gene TRBV7-6 combines with J gene TRBJ1-3; D might be TRBD1 (5 bases). This CDR3 has 16 residues. Per the germline V gene, CDR1 is SGHVS and CDR2 is FNYEAQ. V was clipped by 0 bases and J by 2 bases, with 11 bases between them. For the CDR3, the DNA is TGTGCCAGCAGCTTAGCACAGGCAGGGACTGGAAACACCATATATTTT. Residues: CASSLAQAGTGNTIYF.

This clone was seen a handful of times. The rearrangement joins TRBV18 to TRBJ2-5; D assignment may be TRBD1 or TRBD2 (6 bases each). The V end lost 1 base, the J end lost 5 bases, and 17 bases lay between the germline ends. This CDR3 is 16 amino acids long. Germline V gene lookup returns CDR1 KGHSH and CDR2 LQKENI. CDR3 nucleotides: TGTGCCAGCTCACCACGGCCCGGGGGCAGTCAGGAGACCCAGTACTTC. Amino acid sequence: CASSPRPGGSQETQYF.

This clone was detected a few times. The J gene is TRBJ1-1, the V gene TRBV5-1, with D unclear. Trimming stripped 0 bases from V and 5 bases from J, with 14 bases between. CDR1 and CDR2 (germline): SGHRS, YFSETQ. CDR3 length equals 15 residues. The CDR3 DNA is TGCGCCAGCAGCTTGGGATTTGTTACATCAACTGAAGCTTTCTTT. Amino acid sequence: CASSLGFVTSTEAFF.

The CDR3 loop is CASSQGGGGYNEQFF. In DNA form, the CDR3 reads TGTGCCAGCAGCCAAGGGGGCGGGGGATACAATGAGCAGTTCTTC. The gene calls are TRBV9 and TRBJ2-1, with D perhaps matching TRBD1 or TRBD2 (7 bases each). Looked up from germline, CDR1 is SGDLS and CDR2 is YYNGEE. CDR3 length: 15 residues. The germline V and J ends were trimmed by 4 bases and 4 bases, with 15 bases remaining between them.

The rearrangement uses TRBV15 and TRBJ1-2; D unclear. The germline V and J ends were trimmed by 0 bases and 0 bases, with 5 bases remaining between them. The CDR3 has 14 residues. CDR1 LNHNV and CDR2 YYDKDF come from the germline V gene (reference sequence). CDR3 in DNA: TGTGCCACCAGCAGAGACAAGGCTAACTATGGCTACACCTTC. This sequence encodes CATSRDKANYGYTF.

V usage is TRBV5-4 and J usage is TRBJ2-3; weak D call: TRBD1 (7 bases). Germline V lookup: CDR1 SGHNT, CDR2 YYREEE (reference sequence). This CDR3 region has 14 residues. V lost 4 bases and J lost 2, with 11 bases in between. DNA for the CDR3: TGTGCCAGCAGCCGCGGGACAGCCACAGATACGCAGTATTTT. Residues: CASSRGTATDTQYF.

A word on this clone: Other DNA sequences from this sample encode an identical CDR3 as well. The chain links TRBV5-1 to TRBJ2-7; TRBD2 matches at 10 bases. CDR1 is SGHRS and CDR2 is YFSETQ in the germline V gene. The V and J ends lost 10 bases and 3 bases, in that order; junction bases with no gene match: 4. This CDR3 comprises 12 residues. CDR3 sequence reads: CASSGGVYEQYF. The CDR3 DNA is TGCGCCTCGAGCGGGGGGGTCTACGAGCAGTACTTC.

The chain joins TRBV5-4 to TRBJ1-1; tentatively, D is TRBD1 (5 bases). The V and J ends lost 4 bases and 2 bases respectively, with 15 bases between them. The CDR3 has 15 residues. In germline, CDR1 is SGHNT, CDR2 YYREEE (reference sequence). The CDR3 here is CASSPRGVGNTEAFF. The CDR3 nucleotides are TGTGCCAGCAGCCCGCGGGGGGTCGGTAACACTGAAGCTTTCTTT.

The chain uses TRBV5-1 and TRBJ2-3, with 11 bases fitting TRBD2. The CDR3 runs to 15 residues. Germline V gives CDR1 SGHRS, CDR2 YFSETQ. Trimming at V came to 1 base and at J to 6 bases, leaving 4 bases not matched to a gene. The DNA for the CDR3 is TGCGCCAGCAGCTTGATAGCGGGGGGGCATGATACGCAGTATTTT. It is translated as CASSLIAGGHDTQYF.

This chain connects TRBV19 to TRBJ1-5; D ambiguous. The V and J ends lost 3 bases and 0 bases respectively, with 6 bases between them. CDR1 is LNHDA and CDR2 is SQIVND in the germline V gene (reference sequence). The CDR3 has 14 amino acids. CDR3 loop: CASSMAASNQPQHF. CDR3 DNA sequence: TGTGCCAGTAGTATGGCAGCTAGCAATCAGCCCCAGCATTTT.

J is TRBJ2-3 and V is TRBV11-3, with 16 bases aligning to TRBD2. J lost 6 bases, V lost 3 bases, and 3 bases had no gene match. The CDR3 runs 16 residues. CDR1 and CDR2 (germline): SGHNT, YENEEA. CDR3 nucleotides: TGTGCCAGCAGCTTGGGACTAGCGGGGGGGCTGGATACGCAGTATTTT. Its translation: CASSLGLAGGLDTQYF.

The V and J genes are TRBV10-3 and TRBJ2-3, with 7 bases fitting TRBD1. With 4 bases clipped from V and 0 bases from J, the junction kept 7 bases outside the gene matches. CDR1 is ENHRY and CDR2 is SYGVKD in the germline V gene. The CDR3 is 16 residues long. The chain's CDR3 is CAISGSGTVSTDTQYF. DNA for the CDR3: TGTGCCATCAGTGGGTCCGGGACAGTGAGCACAGATACGCAGTATTTT.

The rearrangement uses TRBV5-5 and TRBJ1-2; TRBD1 agrees at 8 bases. CDR1 and CDR2 (germline): SGHKS, YYEKEE (reference sequence). The V segment lost 4 bases and the J segment 3 bases; nucleotides outside the gene matches: 5. CDR3 length: 14 amino acids. CDR3 sequence: CASSPRGRDYGYTF. The CDR3 DNA follows: TGTGCCAGCAGCCCCAGGGGGCGGGACTATGGCTACACCTTC.

The chain employs TRBV5-4 and TRBJ1-1; D might be TRBD1 (5 bases). Germline loops: CDR1 SGHNT, CDR2 YYREEE (reference sequence). The V gene lost 0 bases and the J gene lost 4 bases, with 10 bases spanning the gap. The CDR3 is 14 amino acids. CDR3 DNA sequence: TGTGCCAGCAGCTTGGCCGTTAGGGGCACTGAAGCTTTCTTT. This codes for CASSLAVRGTEAFF.

The chain has TRBV6-6 and TRBJ2-3, with TRBD2 matching 9 bases. Trimming took 6 bases from V and 1 from J; bases not matched to a gene: 2. The CDR3 has 14 amino acids. Germline values: CDR1 MNHNY, CDR2 SVGAGI (reference sequence). This chain's CDR3 is CASRPSGGTDTQYF. DNA of the CDR3: TGTGCCAGCAGGCCTAGCGGGGGCACAGATACGCAGTATTTT.

This chain uses TRBV6-6 with TRBJ2-3; TRBD2 agrees at 7 bases. There are 15 residues in the CDR3. CDR1 and CDR2 (germline): MNHNY, SVGAGI (reference sequence). V trimming: 6 bases; J trimming: 0 bases; junction bases outside the gene matches: 6. In DNA form, the CDR3 reads TGTGCCAGCAGACTGGGGGGGACTAGCACAGATACGCAGTATTTT. Its translation: CASRLGGTSTDTQYF.

This rearrangement joins TRBV9 to TRBJ1-2; D gene uncertain. Germline assignment: CDR1 SGDLS and CDR2 YYNGEE. V lost 0 bases to trimming and J lost 4 bases, with 13 bases between them. This CDR3 has 15 residues. The DNA for the CDR3 is TGTGCCAGCAGCGTAGGGTGGGAGGGCGGCTATGGCTACACCTTC. Translating gives CASSVGWEGGYGYTF.